These T cell receptor beta chains were read from a single sample in a study of control samples from healthy donors and cancer patients. TCRdb's copy holds only in-frame clones and misses some; the assay was immunoSEQ multiplex PCR. The sample contains about 110,000 clones, around four fifths of which appear only once. The sample was blood. Every receptor here comes from a man aged 18-30 years in good health. Each CDR3 is given with its conserved first and last residue. Each record gives: D gene, clone size, J gene, V gene, CDR3 protein, CDR3 DNA. The D gene is left open where the match is weak. Size is stated for part of the rows, as once, few or many counts, or as a class when the clone is expanded.

. . TRBJ2-1 TRBV5-1 CASSLGAGNNEQFF TGCGCCAGCAGCTTAGGCGCGGGGAACAATGAGCAGTTCTTC
TRBD1 . TRBJ1-1 TRBV7-2 CASSSDRGTEAFF TGTGCCAGCAGCTCGGACAGGGGCACTGAAGCTTTCTTT
. . TRBJ1-5 TRBV6-2/TRBV6-3 CASSPLPPRNSQPQHF TGTGCCAGCAGTCCCCTTCCTCCGAGGAATAGTCAGCCCCAGCATTTT
. . TRBJ2-7 TRBV18 CASRSGSISREQYF TGTGCCAGCCGGTCCGGGTCAATCTCGAGGGAGCAGTACTTC
TRBD1 . TRBJ2-7 TRBV6-5 CASSPGQGWYEQYF TGTGCCAGCAGTCCGGGACAGGGGTGGTACGAGCAGTACTTC
TRBD1 . TRBJ1-4 TRBV6-2/TRBV6-3 CASSYSPGQAWNEKLFF TGTGCCAGCAGTTACTCCCCGGGACAGGCCTGGAATGAAAAACTGTTTTTT
TRBD1 . TRBJ1-1 TRBV7-6 CASSFPDRDTEAFF TGTGCCAGCAGCTTCCCGGACAGGGACACTGAAGCTTTCTTT
. . TRBJ2-5 TRBV9 CASSVARGETQYF TGTGCCAGCAGCGTAGCCCGGGGAGAGACCCAGTACTTC
TRBD1 once TRBJ1-2 TRBV5-4 CASYKTGGAVYGYTF TGTGCCAGCTATAAGACAGGGGGTGCGGTCTATGGCTACACCTTC
TRBD1 . TRBJ2-6 TRBV6-5 CASRTGFSGANVLTF TGTGCCAGCAGGACAGGGTTCTCTGGGGCCAACGTCCTGACTTTC
. . TRBJ1-1 TRBV5-1 CASSLMGDGTEAFF TGCGCCAGCAGCTTGATGGGGGATGGAACTGAAGCTTTCTTT
TRBD1 . TRBJ2-5 TRBV7-9 CASSLGHGTGQETQYF TGTGCCAGCAGCTTAGGTCATGGGACAGGGCAGGAGACCCAGTACTTC
. . TRBJ1-3 TRBV4-2 CASSQDPGTGNTIYF TGTGCCAGCAGCCAAGACCCAGGGACTGGTAACACCATATATTTT
. . TRBJ2-3 TRBV9 CASGGPSTDTQYF TGTGCCAGCGGGGGTCCCAGCACAGATACGCAGTATTTT
TRBD1 . TRBJ2-7 TRBV4-3 CASSLGTGGFYEQYF TGCGCCAGCAGCCTCGGGACAGGGGGCTTCTACGAGCAGTACTTC
TRBD2 . TRBJ2-4 TRBV7-2 CASSLELAGALAKNIQYF TGTGCCAGCAGCTTAGAACTAGCGGGGGCACTAGCCAAAAACATTCAGTACTTC
. . TRBJ2-3 TRBV7-9 CASSLTSSSTDTQYF TGTGCCAGCAGCTTAACAAGCTCAAGCACAGATACGCAGTATTTT
TRBD2 . TRBJ2-1 TRBV11-2 CASSPIAGGNNEQFF TGTGCCAGCAGCCCAATAGCGGGGGGAAACAATGAGCAGTTCTTC
. . TRBJ2-3 TRBV19 CASSPEDLTDTQYF TGTGCCAGTAGTCCTGAGGATCTGACAGATACGCAGTATTTT
. . TRBJ1-5 TRBV24-1 CATSDSRSGNQPQHF TGTGCCACCAGTGATTCTAGGTCCGGCAATCAGCCCCAGCATTTT
. . TRBJ2-3 TRBV9 CASSVYDRSRDTQYF TGTGCCAGCAGCGTATATGACAGATCTCGAGATACGCAGTATTTT
. . TRBJ2-7 TRBV11-2 CASSLGPDSYEQYF TGTGCCAGCAGCTTAGGTCCAGACTCCTACGAGCAGTACTTC
TRBD1 . TRBJ1-5 TRBV12-5 CASGYQTGTGGRGNQPQHF TGTGCTAGTGGTTATCAAACGGGGACAGGGGGCCGGGGCAATCAGCCCCAGCATTTT
. . TRBJ1-3 TRBV11-3 CASSPGDPGNTIYF TGTGCCAGCAGCCCCGGGGATCCTGGAAACACCATATATTTT
TRBD1 few TRBJ2-2 TRBV18 CASSPVGQAGELFF TGTGCCAGCTCACCAGTCGGACAGGCCGGGGAGCTGTTTTTT
. . TRBJ2-5 TRBV9 CASSVSRGETQYF TGTGCCAGCAGCGTGTCCCGGGGTGAGACCCAGTACTTC